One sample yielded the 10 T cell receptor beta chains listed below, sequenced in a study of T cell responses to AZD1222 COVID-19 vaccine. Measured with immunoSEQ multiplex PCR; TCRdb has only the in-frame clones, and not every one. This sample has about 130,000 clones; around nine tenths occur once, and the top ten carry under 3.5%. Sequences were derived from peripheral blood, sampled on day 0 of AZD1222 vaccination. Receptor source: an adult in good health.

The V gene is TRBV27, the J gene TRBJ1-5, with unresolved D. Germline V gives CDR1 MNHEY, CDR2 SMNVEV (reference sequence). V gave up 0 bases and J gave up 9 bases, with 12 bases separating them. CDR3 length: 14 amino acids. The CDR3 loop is CASSLSHQLGPQHF. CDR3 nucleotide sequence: TGTGCCAGCAGTTTATCACACCAGTTGGGGCCCCAGCATTTT.

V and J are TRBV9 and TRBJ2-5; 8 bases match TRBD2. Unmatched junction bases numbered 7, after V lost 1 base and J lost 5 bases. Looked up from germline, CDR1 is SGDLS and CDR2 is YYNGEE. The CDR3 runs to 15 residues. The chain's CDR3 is CASSVSGRGGETQYF. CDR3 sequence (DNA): TGTGCCAGCAGCGTAAGCGGGAGAGGGGGTGAGACCCAGTACTTC.

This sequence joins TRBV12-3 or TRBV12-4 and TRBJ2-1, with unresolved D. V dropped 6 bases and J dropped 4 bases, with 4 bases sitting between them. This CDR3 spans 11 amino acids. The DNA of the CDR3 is TGTGCCAGCAGGGTATACAATGAGCAGTTCTTC. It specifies CASRVYNEQFF.

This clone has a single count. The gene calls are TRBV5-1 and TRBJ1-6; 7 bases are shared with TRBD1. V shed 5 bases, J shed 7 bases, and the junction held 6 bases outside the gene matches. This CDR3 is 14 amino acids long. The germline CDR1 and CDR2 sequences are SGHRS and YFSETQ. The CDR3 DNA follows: TGCGCCAGCAGTTTGCGACAGGGCAATTCACCCCTCCACTTT. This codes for CASSLRQGNSPLHF.

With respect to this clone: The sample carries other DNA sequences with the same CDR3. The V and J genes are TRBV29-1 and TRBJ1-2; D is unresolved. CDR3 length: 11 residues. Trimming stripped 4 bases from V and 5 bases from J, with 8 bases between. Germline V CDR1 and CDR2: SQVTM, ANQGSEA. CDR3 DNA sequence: TGCAGCGTTGGGACCCCATATGGCTACACCTTC. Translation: CSVGTPYGYTF.

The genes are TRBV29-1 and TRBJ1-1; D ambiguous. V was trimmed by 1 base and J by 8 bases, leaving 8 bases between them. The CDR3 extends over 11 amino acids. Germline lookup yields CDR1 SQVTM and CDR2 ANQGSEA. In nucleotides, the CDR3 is TGCAGCGTTGAAGCGTGGTCCGAAGCTTTCTTT. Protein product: CSVEAWSEAFF. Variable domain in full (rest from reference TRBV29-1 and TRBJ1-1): SAVISQKPSRDICQRGTSLTIQCQVDSQVTMMFWYRQQPGQSLTLIATANQGSEATYESGFVIDKFPISRPNLTFSTLTVSNMSPEDSSIYLCSVEAWSEAFFGQGTRLTVV.

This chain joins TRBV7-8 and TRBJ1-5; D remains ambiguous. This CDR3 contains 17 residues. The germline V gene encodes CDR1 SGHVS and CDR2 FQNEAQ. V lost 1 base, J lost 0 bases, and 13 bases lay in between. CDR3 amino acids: CASSLGAGAYSNQPQHF. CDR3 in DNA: TGTGCCAGCAGCTTAGGCGCGGGAGCTTATAGCAATCAGCCCCAGCATTTT.

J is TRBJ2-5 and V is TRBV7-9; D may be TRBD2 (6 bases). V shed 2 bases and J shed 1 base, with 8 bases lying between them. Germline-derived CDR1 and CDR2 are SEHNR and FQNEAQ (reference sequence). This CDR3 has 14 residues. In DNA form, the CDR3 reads TGTGCCAGCAGCTTAACGGGAGTCCAAGAGACCCAGTACTTC. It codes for CASSLTGVQETQYF.

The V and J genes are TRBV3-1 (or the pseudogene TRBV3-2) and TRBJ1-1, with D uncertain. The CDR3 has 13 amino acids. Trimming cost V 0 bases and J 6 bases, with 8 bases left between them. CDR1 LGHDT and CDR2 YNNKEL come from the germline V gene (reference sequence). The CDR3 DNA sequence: TGTGCCAGCAGCCAAGACAGGCTCTCTGAAGCTTTCTTT. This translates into CASSQDRLSEAFF.

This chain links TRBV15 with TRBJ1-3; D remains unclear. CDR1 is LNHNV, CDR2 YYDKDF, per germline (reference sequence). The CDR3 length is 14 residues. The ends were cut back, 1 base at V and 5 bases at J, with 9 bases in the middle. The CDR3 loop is CATSRGTVRNTIYF. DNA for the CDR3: TGTGCCACCAGCAGAGGGACGGTTCGAAACACCATATATTTT.